These 5 T cell receptor beta chains were all obtained from the same sample, sequenced in a study of shared clonotypes between healthy human individuals. As defined, naive CD8 cells were CD45RO-negative and positively selected for CCR7, with terminally differentiated effector memory CD45RA+ cells excluded. Generated by immunoSEQ multiplex PCR, the TCRdb table keeps only in-frame clones and is missing some. The sample consists of over 750,000 clones, about 96% of them appearing once. Material for sequencing was naive CD8+ T cells sorted from blood. These receptors were collected from a man in his thirties or forties in good health.

The chain has TRBV7-6 and TRBJ2-1, with a weak D call TRBD2 (6 bases). CDR1 is SGHVS and CDR2 is FNYEAQ in the germline V gene. The length of the CDR3 is 16 residues. Trimming pared 0 bases from V and 6 bases from J, leaving 15 bases between. CDR3 in DNA: TGTGCCAGCAGCTTAGCCCGGGACTGGACCCCCAATGAGCAGTTCTTC. Its translation: CASSLARDWTPNEQFF.

The genes are TRBV6-5 and TRBJ1-5; 7 nucleotides align to TRBD1. CDR3 length equals 14 residues. J lost 6 bases, V lost 6 bases, and 8 bases had no gene match. Germline V gives CDR1 MNHEY, CDR2 SVGAGI. The chain's CDR3 is CASRQQGNGQPQHF. In DNA, the CDR3 is TGTGCCAGCAGACAACAGGGGAATGGTCAGCCCCAGCATTTT.

The chain has TRBV29-1 and TRBJ2-7; 9 bases line up with TRBD2. The V gene end was trimmed by 7 bases and the J gene end by 5 bases; junction bases not matched to a gene: 9. The CDR3 spans 13 residues. CDR1 and CDR2 from the germline V gene are SQVTM and ANQGSEA. CDR3 loop: CSAGTSNINEQYF. CDR3 in DNA: TGCAGCGCAGGGACTAGCAATATCAACGAGCAGTACTTC.

The J gene is TRBJ2-7, the V gene TRBV7-9; D might be TRBD2 (6 bases). From germline, CDR1 is SEHNR and CDR2 FQNEAQ (reference sequence). With 5 bases removed from V and 7 bases from J, the gap between germline ends came to 15 bases. CDR3 length: 13 residues. In DNA form, the CDR3 reads TGTGCCAGCAGCGACGGGAGTGTTGAGGAGCAGTACTTC. Encoded protein: CASSDGSVEEQYF.

The genes are TRBV5-6 and TRBJ2-1; perhaps D is TRBD1 or TRBD2 (5 bases each). This CDR3 contains 15 residues. From germline, CDR1 is SGHDT and CDR2 YYEEEE. Trimming removed 1 base from V and 9 bases from J, with 17 bases in between. In DNA, the CDR3 is TGTGCCAGCAGCTTGTGGCGGTGGGGGTGGAGTGAGCAGTTCTTC. This translates into CASSLWRWGWSEQFF.